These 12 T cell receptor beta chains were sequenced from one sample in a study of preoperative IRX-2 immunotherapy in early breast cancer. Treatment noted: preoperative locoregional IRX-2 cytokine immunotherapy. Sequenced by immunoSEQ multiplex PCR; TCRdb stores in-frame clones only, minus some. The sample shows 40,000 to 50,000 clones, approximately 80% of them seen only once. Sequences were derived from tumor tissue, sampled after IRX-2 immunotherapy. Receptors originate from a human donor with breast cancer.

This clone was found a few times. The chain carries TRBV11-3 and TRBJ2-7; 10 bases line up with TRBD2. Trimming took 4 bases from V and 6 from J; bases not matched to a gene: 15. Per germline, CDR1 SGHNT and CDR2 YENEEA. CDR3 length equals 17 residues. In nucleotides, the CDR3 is TGTGCCAGCAGCTCCGGAGGAAGCGGGGGGGCCTTTCGCGAGCAGTACTTC. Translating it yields CASSSGGSGGAFREQYF.

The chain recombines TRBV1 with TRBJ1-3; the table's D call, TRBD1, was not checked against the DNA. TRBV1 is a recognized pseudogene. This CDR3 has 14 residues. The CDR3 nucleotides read TGCGCCAGCAGCCTAACAGGGACTGGAAACACCATATATTTT. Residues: CASSLTGTGNTIYF.

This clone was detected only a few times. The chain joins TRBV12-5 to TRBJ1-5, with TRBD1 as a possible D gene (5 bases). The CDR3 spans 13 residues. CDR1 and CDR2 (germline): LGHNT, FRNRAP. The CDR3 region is CASTWGSNQPQHF. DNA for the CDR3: TGTGCCAGCACCTGGGGGAGCAATCAGCCCCAGCATTTT. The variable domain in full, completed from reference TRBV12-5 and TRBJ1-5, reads DARVTQTPRHKVTEMGQEVTMRCQPILGHNTVFWYRQTMMQGLELLAYFRNRAPLDDSGMPKDRFSAEMPDATLATLKIQPSEPRDSAVYFCASTWGSNQPQHFGDGTRLSIL.

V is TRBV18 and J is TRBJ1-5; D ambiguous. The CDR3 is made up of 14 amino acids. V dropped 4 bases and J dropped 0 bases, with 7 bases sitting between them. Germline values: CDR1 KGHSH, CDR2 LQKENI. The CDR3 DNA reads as TGTGCCAGCTCACTCGATTATAGCAATCAGCCCCAGCATTTT. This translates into CASSLDYSNQPQHF.

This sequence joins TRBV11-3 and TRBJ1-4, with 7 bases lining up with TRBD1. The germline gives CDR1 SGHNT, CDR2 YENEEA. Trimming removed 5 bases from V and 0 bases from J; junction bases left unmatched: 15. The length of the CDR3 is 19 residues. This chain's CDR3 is CASSQLTGTLGATNEKLFF. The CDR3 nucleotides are TGTGCCAGCAGCCAACTGACAGGGACCCTAGGAGCAACTAATGAAAAACTGTTTTTT.

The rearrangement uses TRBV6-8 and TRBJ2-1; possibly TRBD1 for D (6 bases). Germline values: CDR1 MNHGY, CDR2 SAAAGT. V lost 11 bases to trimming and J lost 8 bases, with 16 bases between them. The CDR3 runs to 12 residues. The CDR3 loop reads CASQGTTDEQFF. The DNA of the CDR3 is TGTGCCTCCCAAGGGACAACGGATGAGCAGTTCTTC.

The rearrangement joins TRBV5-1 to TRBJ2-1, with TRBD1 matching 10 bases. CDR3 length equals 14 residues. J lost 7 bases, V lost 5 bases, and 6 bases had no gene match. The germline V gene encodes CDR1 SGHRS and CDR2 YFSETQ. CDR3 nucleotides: TGCGCCAGCAGTGTTGGACAGGGGGAGAATGAGCAGTTCTTC. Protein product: CASSVGQGENEQFF.

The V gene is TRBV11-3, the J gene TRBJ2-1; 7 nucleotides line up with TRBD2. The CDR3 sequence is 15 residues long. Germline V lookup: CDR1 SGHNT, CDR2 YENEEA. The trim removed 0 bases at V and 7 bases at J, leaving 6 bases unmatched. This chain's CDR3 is CASSLEGGEKNEQFF. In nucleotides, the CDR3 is TGTGCCAGCAGCTTAGAGGGGGGGGAGAAAAATGAGCAGTTCTTC.

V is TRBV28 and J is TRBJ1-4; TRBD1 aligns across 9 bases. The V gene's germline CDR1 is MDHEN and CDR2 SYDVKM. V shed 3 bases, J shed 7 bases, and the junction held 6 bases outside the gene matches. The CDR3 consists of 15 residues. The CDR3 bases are TGTGCCAGCAGTTTGCCCGGGACAGGGCGTGAAAAACTGTTTTTT. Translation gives CASSLPGTGREKLFF. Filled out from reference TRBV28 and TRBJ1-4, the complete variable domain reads DVKVTQSSRYLVKRTGEKVFLECVQDMDHENMFWYRQDPGLGLRLIYFSYDVKMKEKGDIPEGYSVSREKKERFSLILESASTNQTSMYLCASSLPGTGREKLFFGSGTQLSVL.

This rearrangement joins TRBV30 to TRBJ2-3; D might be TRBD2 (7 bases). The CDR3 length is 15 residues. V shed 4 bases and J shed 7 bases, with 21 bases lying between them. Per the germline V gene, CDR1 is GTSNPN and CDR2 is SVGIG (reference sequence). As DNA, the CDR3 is TGTGCCTGGAATTTGGTGGGAGGGGGTTCAAATACGCAGTATTTT. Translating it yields CAWNLVGGGSNTQYF.

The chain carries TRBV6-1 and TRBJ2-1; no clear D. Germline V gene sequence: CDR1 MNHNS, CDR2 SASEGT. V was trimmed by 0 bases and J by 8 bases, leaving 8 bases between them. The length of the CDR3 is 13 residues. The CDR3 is CASSEASTYEQFF. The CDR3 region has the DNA TGTGCCAGCAGTGAAGCCTCGACGTATGAGCAGTTCTTC.

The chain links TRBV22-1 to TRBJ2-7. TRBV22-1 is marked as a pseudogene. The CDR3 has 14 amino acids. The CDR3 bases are TGTGCCAGCACCCCCCAGGTGGGGGCCTACGAGCAGTACTTC. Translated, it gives CASTPQVGAYEQYF.